This T cell receptor (beta chain) was observed in a study of somatic mutations in cytotoxic T cells in rheumatoid arthritis. Study results and caveats: Rheumatoid arthritis patients showed slight TRBV07 underrepresentation, and this was not adjusted for multiple comparisons. Exceedance of 20% of CD8+ cells by the largest CD8+ clone occurred in about an eighth of the roughly 65 patients.

CD4+ and CD8+ cells were isolated by positive magnetic bead selection, with purity checked by flow cytometry. V gave up 4 bases and J gave up 7 bases, with 18 bases separating them. There are 16 residues in the CDR3. Germline V gene sequence: CDR1 SGHDT, CDR2 YYEEEE. A remark on this clone: Its target is not known.

The protocol was immunoSEQ multiplex PCR, while the TCRdb copy is restricted to in-frame clones and leaves out a portion. This table holds about 7,100 clones, about 80% found once. The sample consisted of CD8+ T cells sorted from blood. The chain joins TRBV5-6 to TRBJ1-6; possibly TRBD1 for D (5 bases). This TCR derives from an adult with rheumatoid arthritis. CDR3 amino acids: CASSPRTHHGNSPLHF. The CDR3 DNA sequence: TGTGCCAGCAGCCCTAGGACACACCACGGGAATTCACCCCTCCACTTT.